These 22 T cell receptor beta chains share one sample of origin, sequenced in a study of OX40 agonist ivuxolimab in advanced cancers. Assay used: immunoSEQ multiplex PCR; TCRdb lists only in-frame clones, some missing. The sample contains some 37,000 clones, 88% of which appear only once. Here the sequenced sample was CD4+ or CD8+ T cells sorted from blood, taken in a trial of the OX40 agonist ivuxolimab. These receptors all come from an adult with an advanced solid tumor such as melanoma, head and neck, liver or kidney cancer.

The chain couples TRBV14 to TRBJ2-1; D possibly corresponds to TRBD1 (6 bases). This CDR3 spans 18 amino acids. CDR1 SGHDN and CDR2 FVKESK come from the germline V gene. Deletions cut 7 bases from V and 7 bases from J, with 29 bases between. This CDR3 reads CASTSKALQGSIDNEQFF. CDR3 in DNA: TGTGCCAGCACCTCAAAAGCCCTACAGGGCTCCATAGATAATGAGCAGTTCTTC.

CDR3 region: CASSRGTFVGETQYF. In DNA form, the CDR3 reads TGTGCCAGTAGTAGGGGGACTTTCGTCGGGGAGACCCAGTACTTC. The V gene is TRBV19, the J gene TRBJ2-5; D possibly corresponds to TRBD2 (6 bases). Trimming removed 4 bases from V and 5 bases from J, with 17 bases in between. CDR1 and CDR2 from the germline V gene are LNHDA and SQIVND (reference sequence). The CDR3 has 15 residues.

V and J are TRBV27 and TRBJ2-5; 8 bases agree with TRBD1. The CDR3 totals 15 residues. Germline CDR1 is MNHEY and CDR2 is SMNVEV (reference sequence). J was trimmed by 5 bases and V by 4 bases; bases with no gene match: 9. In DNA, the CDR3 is TGTGCCAGCAGTTCAATGCAGGGGGCATGGGAGACCCAGTACTTC. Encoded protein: CASSSMQGAWETQYF.

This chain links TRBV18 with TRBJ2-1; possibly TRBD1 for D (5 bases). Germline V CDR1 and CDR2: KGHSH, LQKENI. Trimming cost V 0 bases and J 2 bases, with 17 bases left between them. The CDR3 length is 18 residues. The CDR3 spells CASSPPLSFRVTYNEQFF. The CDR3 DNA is TGTGCCAGCTCACCACCGTTATCGTTCAGGGTTACCTACAATGAGCAGTTCTTC. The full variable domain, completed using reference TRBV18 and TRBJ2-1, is NAGVMQNPRHLVRRRGQEARLRCSPMKGHSHVYWYRQLPEEGLKFMVYLQKENIIDESGMPKERFSAEFPKEGPSILRIQQVVRGDSAAYFCASSPPLSFRVTYNEQFFGPGTRLTVL.

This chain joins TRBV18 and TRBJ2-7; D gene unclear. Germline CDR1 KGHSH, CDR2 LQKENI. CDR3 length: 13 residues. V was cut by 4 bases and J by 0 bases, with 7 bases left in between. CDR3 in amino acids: CASSRPFSYEQYF. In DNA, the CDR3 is TGTGCCAGCTCACGACCTTTCTCCTACGAGCAGTACTTC.

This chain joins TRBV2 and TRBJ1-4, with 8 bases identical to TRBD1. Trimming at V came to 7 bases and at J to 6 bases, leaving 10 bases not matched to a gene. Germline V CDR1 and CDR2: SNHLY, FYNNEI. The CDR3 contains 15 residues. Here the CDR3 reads CASNDWTGRDEKLFF. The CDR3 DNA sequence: TGTGCCAGCAATGATTGGACAGGGAGGGATGAAAAACTGTTTTTT.

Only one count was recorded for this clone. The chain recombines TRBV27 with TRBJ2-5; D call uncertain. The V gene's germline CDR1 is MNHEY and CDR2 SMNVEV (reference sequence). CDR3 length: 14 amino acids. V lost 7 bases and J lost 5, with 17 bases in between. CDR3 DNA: TGTGCCAGCACTTCACGAACCCCTGGGGAGACCCAGTACTTC. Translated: CASTSRTPGETQYF.

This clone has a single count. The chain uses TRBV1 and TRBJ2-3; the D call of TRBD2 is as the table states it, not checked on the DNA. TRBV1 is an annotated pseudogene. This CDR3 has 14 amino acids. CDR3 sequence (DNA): TGCACCAGCAGCCTCTGGCGGGGCACAGATACGCAGTATTTT. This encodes CTSSLWRGTDTQYF.

CDR3: CASSWGTALRGEAFF. CDR3 sequence (DNA): TGTGCCAGCAGTTGGGGGACAGCCCTTAGGGGTGAAGCTTTCTTT. This chain links TRBV6-5 with TRBJ1-1; 7 bases map to TRBD1. This CDR3 spans 15 amino acids. With V trimmed by 4 bases and J by 7 bases, 12 bases remained unmatched. The germline gives CDR1 MNHEY, CDR2 SVGAGI.

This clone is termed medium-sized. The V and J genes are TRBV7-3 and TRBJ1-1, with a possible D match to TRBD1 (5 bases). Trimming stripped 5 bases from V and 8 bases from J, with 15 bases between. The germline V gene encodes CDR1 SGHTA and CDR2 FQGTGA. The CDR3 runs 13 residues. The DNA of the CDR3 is TGTGCCAGCAGCCCCACTGGCACAGGCGAAGCTTTCTTT. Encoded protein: CASSPTGTGEAFF.

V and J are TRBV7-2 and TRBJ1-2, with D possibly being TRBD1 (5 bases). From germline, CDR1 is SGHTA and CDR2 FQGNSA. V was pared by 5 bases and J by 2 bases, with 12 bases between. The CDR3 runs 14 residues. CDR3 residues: CASSPDMGNYGYTF. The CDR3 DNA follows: TGTGCCAGCAGCCCGGACATGGGGAACTATGGCTACACCTTC.

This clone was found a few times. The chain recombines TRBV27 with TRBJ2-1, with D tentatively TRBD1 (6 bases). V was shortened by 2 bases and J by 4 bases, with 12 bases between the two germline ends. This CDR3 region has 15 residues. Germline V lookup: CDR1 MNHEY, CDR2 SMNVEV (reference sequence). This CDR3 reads CASSLVGARYNEQFF. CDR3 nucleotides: TGTGCCAGCAGTTTAGTGGGGGCTAGGTACAATGAGCAGTTCTTC.

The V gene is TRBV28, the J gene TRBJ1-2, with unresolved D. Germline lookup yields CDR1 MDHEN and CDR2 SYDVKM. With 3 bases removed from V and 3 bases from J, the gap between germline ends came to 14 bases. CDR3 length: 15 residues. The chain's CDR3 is CASSFRGKAHYGYTF. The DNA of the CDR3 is TGTGCCAGCAGTTTTCGGGGTAAAGCTCACTATGGCTACACCTTC.

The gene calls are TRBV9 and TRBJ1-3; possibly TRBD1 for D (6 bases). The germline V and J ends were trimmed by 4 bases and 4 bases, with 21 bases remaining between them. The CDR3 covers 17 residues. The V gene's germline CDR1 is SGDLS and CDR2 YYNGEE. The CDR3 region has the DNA TGTGCCAGCAGCCACCTGGGGGCCACAGGGCACGGAAACACCATATATTTT. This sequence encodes CASSHLGATGHGNTIYF.

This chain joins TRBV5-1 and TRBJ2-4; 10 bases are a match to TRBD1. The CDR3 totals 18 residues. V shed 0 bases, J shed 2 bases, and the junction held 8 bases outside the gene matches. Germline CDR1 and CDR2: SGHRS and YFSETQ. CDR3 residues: CASSLGHGTGVTKNIQYF. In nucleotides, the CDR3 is TGCGCCAGCAGCTTGGGCCATGGGACAGGGGTGACCAAAAACATTCAGTACTTC.

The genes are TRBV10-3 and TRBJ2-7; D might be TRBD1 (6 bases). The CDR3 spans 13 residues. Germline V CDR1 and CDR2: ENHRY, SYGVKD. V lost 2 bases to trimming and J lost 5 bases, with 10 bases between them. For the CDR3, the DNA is TGTGCCATCAGTGAGGGACAGCCCGACGAGCAGTACTTC. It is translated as CAISEGQPDEQYF.

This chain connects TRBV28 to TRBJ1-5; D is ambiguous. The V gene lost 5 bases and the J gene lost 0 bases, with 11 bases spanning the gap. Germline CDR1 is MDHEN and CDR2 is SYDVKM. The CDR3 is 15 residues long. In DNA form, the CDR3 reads TGTGCCAGCAGTCCACCCCGTGGTAGCAATCAGCCCCAGCATTTT. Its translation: CASSPPRGSNQPQHF.

The CDR3: CAGDRVRGTGELFF. The CDR3 bases are TGTGCCGGGGACAGGGTGAGGGGCACCGGGGAGCTGTTTTTT. V and J are TRBV30 and TRBJ2-2, with TRBD1 matching 9 bases. The ends lost 8 bases at V and 4 bases at J; junction bases unmatched: 8. This CDR3 contains 14 residues. CDR1 is GTSNPN, CDR2 SVGIG, per germline (reference sequence). The complete variable domain, with remaining parts taken from reference TRBV30 and TRBJ2-2, reads SQTIHQWPATLVQPVGSPLSLECTVEGTSNPNLYWYRQAAGRGLQLLFYSVGIGQISSEVPQNLSASRPQDRQFILSSKKLLLSDSGFYLCAGDRVRGTGELFFGEGSRLTVL.

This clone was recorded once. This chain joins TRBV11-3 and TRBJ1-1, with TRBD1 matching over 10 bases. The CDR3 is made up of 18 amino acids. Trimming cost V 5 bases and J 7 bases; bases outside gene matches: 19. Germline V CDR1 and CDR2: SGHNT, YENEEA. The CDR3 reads CASSLYPRPRDRGFEAFF. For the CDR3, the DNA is TGTGCCAGCAGCCTTTACCCCCGCCCCCGGGACAGGGGTTTTGAAGCTTTCTTT.

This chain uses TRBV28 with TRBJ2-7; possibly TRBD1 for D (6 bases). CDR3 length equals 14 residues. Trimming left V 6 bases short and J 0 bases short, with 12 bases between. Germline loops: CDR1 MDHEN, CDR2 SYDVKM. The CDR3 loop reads CASRSGASSYEQYF. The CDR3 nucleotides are TGTGCCAGCAGATCAGGGGCGAGCTCCTACGAGCAGTACTTC.

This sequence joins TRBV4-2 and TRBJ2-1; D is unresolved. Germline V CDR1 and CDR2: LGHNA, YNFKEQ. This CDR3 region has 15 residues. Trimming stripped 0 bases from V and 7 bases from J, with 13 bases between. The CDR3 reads CASSQEVETWNEQFF. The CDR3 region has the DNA TGTGCCAGCAGCCAAGAGGTGGAGACCTGGAATGAGCAGTTCTTC.

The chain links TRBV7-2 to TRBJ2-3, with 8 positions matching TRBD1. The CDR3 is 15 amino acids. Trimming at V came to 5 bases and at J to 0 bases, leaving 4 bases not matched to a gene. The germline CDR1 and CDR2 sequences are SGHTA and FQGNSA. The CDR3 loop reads CASSLRDRSTDTQYF. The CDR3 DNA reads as TGTGCCAGCAGCCTGCGGGACAGGAGCACAGATACGCAGTATTTT.